This T cell receptor beta chain stems from a study of spatial heterogeneity in lung cancer. The wider study: Tumor-region counts of TCR transcripts tracked strongly with a T cell module score from matched bulk RNA-seq.

This clonotype was seen at least ten times. Its antigen is unknown. Points from the study as a whole: Counts of expanded alpha and beta TCRs within tumors tracked the tumor nonsynonymous mutation count.

With 5 bases clipped from V and 5 bases from J, the junction kept 9 bases outside the gene matches. Germline V gene sequence: CDR1 DFQATT, CDR2 SNEGSKA (reference sequence). The CDR3 consists of 15 residues. Time point described: sample taken at primary tumor resection. Samples came from some 71 TRACERx patients with untreated early-stage lung cancer. TCRs were sequenced from unsorted whole RNA of tumor, nontumor lung or PBMC. Every TCR cDNA molecule bore a unique molecular identifier. TCRdb processed the 5' RACE reads anew with MiXCR; each CDR3 protein has one entry. The sample records thousands of distinct CDR3 sequences, 5.4% being singletons.

The clonotype was recovered from a male donor with early-stage non-small cell lung cancer. The material sequenced was lung tumor tissue, taken at surgery. This chain connects TRBV20-1 to TRBJ2-2; 9 positions agree with TRBD1. In DNA, the CDR3 is TGCAGTGCTTCCGGGACAGGGAGTCGAACCGGGGAGCTGTTTTTT. It encodes CSASGTGSRTGELFF.